This T cell receptor (beta chain) is drawn from a study of shared clonotypes between healthy human individuals. Overall study findings and caveats: Memory subsets generally showed smaller estimated richness than naive subsets did.

As concerns this clone: Its antigen is unidentified.

This CDR3 region has 13 residues. V shed 10 bases and J shed 4 bases, with 17 bases lying between them. In germline, CDR1 is MNHEY, CDR2 SMNVEV (reference sequence). Only in-frame clones appear in the TCRdb table, and some are missing; sequencing was by immunoSEQ multiplex PCR. The sample records about 2 million clones, about 95% being singletons. CD45RO-negative, CCR7-selected cells formed the naive CD8 fraction, which excluded terminally differentiated effector memory CD45RA+ cells. V usage is TRBV27 and J usage is TRBJ2-7; D possibly corresponds to TRBD2 (5 bases). The source of this sequence is a man between 18 and 29 years old in good health. Sequenced sample: naive CD8+ T cells sorted from blood. Here the CDR3 DNA reads TGTGCCACCAGCCCGGGAATAAGTTACGAGCAGTACTTC. Amino acids: CATSPGISYEQYF.